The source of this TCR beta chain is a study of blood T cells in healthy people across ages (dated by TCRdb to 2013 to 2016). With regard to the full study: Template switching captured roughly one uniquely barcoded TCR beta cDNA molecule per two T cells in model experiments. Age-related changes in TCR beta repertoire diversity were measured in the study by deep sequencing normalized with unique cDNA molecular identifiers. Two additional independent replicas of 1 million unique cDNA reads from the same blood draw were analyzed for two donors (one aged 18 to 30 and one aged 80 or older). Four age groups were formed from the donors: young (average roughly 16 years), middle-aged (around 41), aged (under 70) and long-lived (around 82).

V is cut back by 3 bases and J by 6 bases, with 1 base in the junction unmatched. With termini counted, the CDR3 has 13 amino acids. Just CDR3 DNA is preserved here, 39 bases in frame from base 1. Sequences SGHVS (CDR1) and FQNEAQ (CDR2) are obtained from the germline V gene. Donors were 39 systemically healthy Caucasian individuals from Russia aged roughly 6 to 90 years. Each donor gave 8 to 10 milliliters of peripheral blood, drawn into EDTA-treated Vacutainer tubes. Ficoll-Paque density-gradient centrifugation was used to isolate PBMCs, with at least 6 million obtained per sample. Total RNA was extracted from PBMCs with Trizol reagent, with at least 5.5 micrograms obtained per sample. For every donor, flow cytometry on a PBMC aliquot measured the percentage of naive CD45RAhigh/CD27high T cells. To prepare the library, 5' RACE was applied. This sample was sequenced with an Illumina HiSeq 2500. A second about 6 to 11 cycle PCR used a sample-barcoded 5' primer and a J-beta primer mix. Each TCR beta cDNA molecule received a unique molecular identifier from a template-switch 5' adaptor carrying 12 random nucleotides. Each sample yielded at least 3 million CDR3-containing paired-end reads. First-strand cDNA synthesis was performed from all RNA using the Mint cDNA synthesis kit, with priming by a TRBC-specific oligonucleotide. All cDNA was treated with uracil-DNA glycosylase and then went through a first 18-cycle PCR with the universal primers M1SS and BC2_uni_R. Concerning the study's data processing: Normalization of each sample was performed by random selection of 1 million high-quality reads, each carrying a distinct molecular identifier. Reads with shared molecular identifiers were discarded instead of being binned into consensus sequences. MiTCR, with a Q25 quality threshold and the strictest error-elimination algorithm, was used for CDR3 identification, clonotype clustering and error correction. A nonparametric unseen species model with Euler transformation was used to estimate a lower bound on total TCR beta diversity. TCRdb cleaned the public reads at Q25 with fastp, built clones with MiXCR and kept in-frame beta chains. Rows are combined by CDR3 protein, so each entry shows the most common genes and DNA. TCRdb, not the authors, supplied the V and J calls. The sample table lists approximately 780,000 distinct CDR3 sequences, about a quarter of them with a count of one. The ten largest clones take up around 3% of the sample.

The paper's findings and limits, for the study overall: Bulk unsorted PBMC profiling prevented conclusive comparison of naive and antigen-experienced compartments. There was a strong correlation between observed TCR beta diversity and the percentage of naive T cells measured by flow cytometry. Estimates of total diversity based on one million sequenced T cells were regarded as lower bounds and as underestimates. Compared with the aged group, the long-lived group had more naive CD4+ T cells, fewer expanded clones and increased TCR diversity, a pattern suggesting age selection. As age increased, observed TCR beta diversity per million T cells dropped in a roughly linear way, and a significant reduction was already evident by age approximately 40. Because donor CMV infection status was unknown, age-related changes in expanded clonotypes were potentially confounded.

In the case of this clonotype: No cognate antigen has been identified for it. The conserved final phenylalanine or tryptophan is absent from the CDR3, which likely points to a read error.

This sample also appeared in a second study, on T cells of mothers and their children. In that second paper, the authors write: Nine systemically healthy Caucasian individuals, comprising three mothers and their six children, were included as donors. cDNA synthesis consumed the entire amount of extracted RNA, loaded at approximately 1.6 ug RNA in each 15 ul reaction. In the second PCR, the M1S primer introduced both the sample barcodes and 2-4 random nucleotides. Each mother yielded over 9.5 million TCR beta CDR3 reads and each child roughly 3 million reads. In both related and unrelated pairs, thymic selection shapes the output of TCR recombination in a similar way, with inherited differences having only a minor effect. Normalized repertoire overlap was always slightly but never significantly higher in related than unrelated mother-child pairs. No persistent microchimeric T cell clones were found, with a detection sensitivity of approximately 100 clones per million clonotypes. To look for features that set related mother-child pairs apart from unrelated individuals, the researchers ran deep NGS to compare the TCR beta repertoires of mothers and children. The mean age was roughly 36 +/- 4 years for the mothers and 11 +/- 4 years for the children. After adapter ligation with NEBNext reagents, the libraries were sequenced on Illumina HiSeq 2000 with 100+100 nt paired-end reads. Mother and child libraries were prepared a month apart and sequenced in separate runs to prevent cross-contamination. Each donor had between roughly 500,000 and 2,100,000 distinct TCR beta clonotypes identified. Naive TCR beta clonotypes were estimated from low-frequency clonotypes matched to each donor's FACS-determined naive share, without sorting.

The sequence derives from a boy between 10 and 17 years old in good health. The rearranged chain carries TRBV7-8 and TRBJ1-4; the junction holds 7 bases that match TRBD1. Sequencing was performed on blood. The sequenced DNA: TGTGCCAGCAGCTTTACAGGGGATGAAAAACTGTTTCTT. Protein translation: CASSFTGDEKLFL.